The text below deals with one TCR beta chain. The record originates from a study of blood T cell repertoires in COVID-19. The table came from immunoSEQ multiplex PCR; TCRdb's copy has only in-frame clones and leaves some out. The sample gives fewer than 350,000 clones, less than 85% of which show up once; about 2.5% is in the top ten. There are 18 residues in the CDR3. From germline, CDR1 is MNHNY and CDR2 SVGAGI (reference sequence). V lost 5 bases to trimming and J lost 0 bases, with 19 bases between them. Participants were aged about 18 to 100 years, lived in roughly 25 US areas, and enrolled virtually.

This sequence was found in a woman aged 50 to 65 who had recovered from COVID-19. Sequencing was done on a sample of PBMCs or T cells enriched from blood (not recorded which). The V gene is TRBV6-6, the J gene TRBJ2-2; maybe TRBD1 (6 bases). The CDR3 DNA sequence: TGTGCCAGCAGTCCACCTTCGACAGGCCTCGCGAACACCGGGGAGCTGTTTTTT. Its translation is CASSPPSTGLANTGELFF.